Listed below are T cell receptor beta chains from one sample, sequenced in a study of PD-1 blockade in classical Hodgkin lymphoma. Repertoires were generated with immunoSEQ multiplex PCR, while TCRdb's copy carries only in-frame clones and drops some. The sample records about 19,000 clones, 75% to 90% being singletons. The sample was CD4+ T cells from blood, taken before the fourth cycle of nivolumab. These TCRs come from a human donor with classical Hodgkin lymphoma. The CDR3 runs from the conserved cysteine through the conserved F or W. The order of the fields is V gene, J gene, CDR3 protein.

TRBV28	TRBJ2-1	CASTVLGGNYNEQFF
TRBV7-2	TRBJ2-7	CASSPHSYEQYF
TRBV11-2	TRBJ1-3	CASSRMGLDGNTIYF
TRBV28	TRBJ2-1	CASRVQSYNEQFF
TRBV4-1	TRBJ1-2	CASSQTSGQTPYYGYTF
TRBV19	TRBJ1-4	CASSSLVIRLATNEKLFF
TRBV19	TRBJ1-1	CASKKTAGVNTEAFF
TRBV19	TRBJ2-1	CASSTPLLNEQFF
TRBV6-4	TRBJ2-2	CASSDASENTGELFF
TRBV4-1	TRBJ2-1	CASSQDRLAGGVNEQFF
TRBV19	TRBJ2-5	CASSIRTGRETQYF
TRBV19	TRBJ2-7	CASSTVAGTYEQYF
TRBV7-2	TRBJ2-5	CASSYRGGTQYF
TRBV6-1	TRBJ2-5	CASRETSGSAKTQYF
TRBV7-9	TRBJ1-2	CASSHTGTGNYGYTF
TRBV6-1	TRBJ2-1	CASKVGAYNEQFF
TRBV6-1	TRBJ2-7	CASTPGGSYEQYF